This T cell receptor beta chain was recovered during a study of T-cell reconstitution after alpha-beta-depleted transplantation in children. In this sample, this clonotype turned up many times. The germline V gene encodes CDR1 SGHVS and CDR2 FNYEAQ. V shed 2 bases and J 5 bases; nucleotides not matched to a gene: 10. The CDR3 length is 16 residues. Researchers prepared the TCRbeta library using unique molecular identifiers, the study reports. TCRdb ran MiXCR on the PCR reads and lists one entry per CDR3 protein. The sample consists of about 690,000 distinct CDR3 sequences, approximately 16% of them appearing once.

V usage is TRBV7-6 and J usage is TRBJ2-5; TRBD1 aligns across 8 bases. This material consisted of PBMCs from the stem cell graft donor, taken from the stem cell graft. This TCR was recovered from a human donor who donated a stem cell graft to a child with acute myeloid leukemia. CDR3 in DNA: TGTGCCAGCAGCTTACAAGGACAGGGAATTTGGGAGACCCAGTACTTC. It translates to CASSLQGQGIWETQYF.